These T cell receptor beta chains were read from a single sample in a study of shared clonotypes between healthy human individuals. Assay used: immunoSEQ multiplex PCR; TCRdb lists only in-frame clones, some missing. The data show approximately 500,000 clones, about 80% seen once. The sequenced material came from PBMCs. These TCRs come from a woman aged 40 to 50 in good health. Some clones in this sample may be carry-over from other donors' samples. Each CDR3 is given with its conserved first and last residue. Fields, in order: J gene, V gene, D gene, CDR3 protein. D genes are given only for firm matches.

J: TRBJ2-3
V: TRBV7-2
D: .
CDR3: CASSPRFTDTQYF

J: TRBJ1-5
V: TRBV5-6
D: TRBD1
CDR3: CASSLKTGAGNQPQHF

J: TRBJ2-1
V: TRBV14
D: TRBD2
CDR3: CASSTPRLAESSYNEQFF

J: TRBJ1-5
V: TRBV7-6
D: .
CDR3: CASSLSSASNQPQHF

J: TRBJ1-4
V: TRBV28
D: .
CDR3: CASSSPKAGTREKKLFF

J: TRBJ2-1
V: TRBV27
D: TRBD2
CDR3: CASSPGLGGYNEQFF

J: TRBJ2-1
V: TRBV11-3
D: TRBD2
CDR3: CASSLVYLAGVNEQFF

J: TRBJ1-4
V: TRBV18
D: TRBD1
CDR3: CASFPGGSEKLFF

J: TRBJ1-3
V: TRBV6-5
D: TRBD1
CDR3: CASRNDRGPGNTIYF

J: TRBJ2-2
V: TRBV28
D: TRBD1
CDR3: CATRPPGTGMLGELFF

J: TRBJ2-7
V: TRBV30
D: .
CDR3: CAYRDYTYEQYF

J: TRBJ1-3
V: TRBV19
D: .
CDR3: CASSRSIRNTIYF

J: TRBJ1-2
V: TRBV6-1
D: .
CDR3: CASIPTAAGGYTF

J: TRBJ2-1
V: TRBV7-9
D: .
CDR3: CASSAGTVGDEQFF

J: TRBJ2-5
V: TRBV2
D: TRBD1
CDR3: CASSGTGLVDYQYF

J: TRBJ2-1
V: TRBV6-6
D: TRBD1
CDR3: CASSYGDRTNEQFF

J: TRBJ2-3
V: TRBV6-1
D: .
CDR3: CASSERLFTDTQYF

J: TRBJ2-5
V: TRBV30
D: TRBD2
CDR3: CAWSKGRTSGNQETQYF

J: TRBJ1-1
V: TRBV5-4
D: TRBD1
CDR3: CASSFPGQGRGTEAFF

J: TRBJ1-1
V: TRBV11-2
D: .
CDR3: CASSIRRLNTEAFF

J: TRBJ1-5
V: TRBV5-6
D: TRBD1
CDR3: CASSVTGGSGNQPQHF

J: TRBJ2-1
V: TRBV10-3
D: .
CDR3: CAISEYGADNEQFF

J: TRBJ1-2
V: TRBV7-8
D: .
CDR3: CASSPEGAGDYGYTF